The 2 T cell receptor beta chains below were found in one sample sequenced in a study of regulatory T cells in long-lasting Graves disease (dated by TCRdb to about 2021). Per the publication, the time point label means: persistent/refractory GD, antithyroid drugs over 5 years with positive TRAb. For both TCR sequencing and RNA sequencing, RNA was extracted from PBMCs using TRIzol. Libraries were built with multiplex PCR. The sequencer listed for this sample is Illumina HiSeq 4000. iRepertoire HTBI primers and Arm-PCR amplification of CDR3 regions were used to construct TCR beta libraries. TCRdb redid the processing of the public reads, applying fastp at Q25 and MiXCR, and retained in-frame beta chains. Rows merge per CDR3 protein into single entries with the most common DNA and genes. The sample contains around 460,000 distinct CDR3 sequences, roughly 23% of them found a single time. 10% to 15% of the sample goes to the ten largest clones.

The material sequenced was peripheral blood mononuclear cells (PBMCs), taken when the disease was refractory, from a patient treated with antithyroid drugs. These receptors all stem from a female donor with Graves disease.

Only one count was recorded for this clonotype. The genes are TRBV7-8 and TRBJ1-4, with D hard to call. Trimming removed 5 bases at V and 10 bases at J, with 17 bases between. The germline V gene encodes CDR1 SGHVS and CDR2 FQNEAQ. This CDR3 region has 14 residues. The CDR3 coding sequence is TGTGCCAGCAGCATAAATGAGGTTGACGGAAAACTGTTTTTT. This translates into CASSINEVDGKLFF.

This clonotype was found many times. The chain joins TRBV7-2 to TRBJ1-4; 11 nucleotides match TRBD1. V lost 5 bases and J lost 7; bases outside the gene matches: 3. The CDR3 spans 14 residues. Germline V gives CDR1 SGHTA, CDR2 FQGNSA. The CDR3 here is CASSQDRGPEKLFF. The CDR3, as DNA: TGTGCCAGCAGCCAGGACAGGGGGCCTGAAAAACTGTTTTTT. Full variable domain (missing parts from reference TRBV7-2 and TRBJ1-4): GAGVSQSPSNKVTEKGKDVELRCDPISGHTALYWYRQSLGQGLEFLIYFQGNSAPDKSGLPSDRFSAERTGGSVSTLTIQRTQQEDSAVYLCASSQDRGPEKLFFGSGTQLSVL.